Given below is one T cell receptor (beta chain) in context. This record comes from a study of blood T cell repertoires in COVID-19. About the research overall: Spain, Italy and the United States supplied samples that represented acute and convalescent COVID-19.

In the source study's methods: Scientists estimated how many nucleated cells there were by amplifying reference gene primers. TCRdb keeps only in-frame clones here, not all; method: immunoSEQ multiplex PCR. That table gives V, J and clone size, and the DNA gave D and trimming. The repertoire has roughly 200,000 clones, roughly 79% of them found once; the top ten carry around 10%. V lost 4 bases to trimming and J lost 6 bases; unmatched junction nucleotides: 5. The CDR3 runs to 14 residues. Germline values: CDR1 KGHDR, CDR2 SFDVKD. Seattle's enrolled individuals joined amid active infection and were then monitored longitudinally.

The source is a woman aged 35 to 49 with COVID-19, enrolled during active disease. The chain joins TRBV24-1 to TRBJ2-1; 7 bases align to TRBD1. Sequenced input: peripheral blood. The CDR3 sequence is CATSEWTGGNEQFF. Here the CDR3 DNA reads TGTGCCACCAGTGAATGGACAGGTGGCAATGAGCAGTTCTTC.